This T cell receptor (beta chain) was captured by sequencing in a study of cytomegalovirus exposure and HLA in healthy donors. Study-level information: Findings of an earlier analysis included roughly 110 million unique TCR beta sequences from 180 million or so T cells. Study-level results: Most sequenced TCRs were rare (though some public TCRs occurred in many donors).

Use of 60 Vbeta and 13 Jbeta primers characterized the PCR. Libraries were prepared by immunoSEQ multiplex PCR; TCRdb keeps only in-frame clonotypes and omits some of them. This table holds about 110,000 clones, 73% found once. With regard to this clone: Its antigen is still unknown.

Sequenced: PBMCs. The sequence was obtained from a man aged 40-55 years in good health and CMV-seronegative.

The CDR3 bases are TGTGCCAGCAGCCACTTTACAGGGGTGACCACTGAAGCTTTCTTT. This codes for CASSHFTGVTTEAFF. The V gene is TRBV14, the J gene TRBJ1-1; TRBD1 matches at 7 bases. This CDR3 is built from 15 residues. Germline CDR1 and CDR2: SGHDN and FVKESK. With V trimmed by 3 bases and J by 4 bases, 8 bases remained unmatched.